A selection of T cell receptor beta chains follows, all from one sample in a study of T-cell reconstitution after alpha-beta-depleted transplantation in children. MiXCR, applied by TCRdb to the PCR reads, yields one record per CDR3 protein. Seen here are some 830,000 distinct CDR3 sequences, 15% to 20% observed once, and the top ten hold approximately 5%. The sample consisted of PBMCs, mostly from graft donor cells, taken 360 days after TCRalphabeta/CD19-depleted stem cell transplant. These receptor sequences come from a male patient aged 10-17 years who had a stem cell transplant for acute lymphoblastic leukemia, so the T cells may come from the graft donor. CDR3s include the opening cysteine and the closing phenylalanine or tryptophan. Each record gives: clone size, D gene, V gene, J gene, CDR3 protein, CDR3 DNA. D genes are given only for firm matches. The size of a clone is reported for some rows only, either as once, few or many, or as a class for expanded clones.

abundance: few
d_gene: -
v_gene: TRBV11-2
j_gene: TRBJ2-1
CDR3aa: CASRSLARKANNEQFF
CDR3nt: TGTGCCAGCAGGTCCCTGGCTAGAAAAGCAAACAATGAGCAGTTCTTC

abundance: few
d_gene: -
v_gene: TRBV13
j_gene: TRBJ1-1
CDR3aa: CASSRDRRFEAFF
CDR3nt: TGTGCCAGCAGCAGAGACAGGCGATTTGAAGCTTTCTTT

abundance: many
d_gene: TRBD2
v_gene: TRBV12-3/TRBV12-4
j_gene: TRBJ2-7
CDR3aa: CASSFTSGAYEQYF
CDR3nt: TGTGCCAGCAGTTTCACTAGCGGAGCCTACGAGCAGTACTTC

abundance: few
d_gene: -
v_gene: TRBV7-3
j_gene: TRBJ2-1
CDR3aa: CASSFGGSTNNEQFF
CDR3nt: TGTGCCAGCAGCTTTGGGGGGTCTACCAACAATGAGCAGTTCTTC

abundance: many
d_gene: -
v_gene: TRBV24-1
j_gene: TRBJ2-3
CDR3aa: CATSDPGSEPGTQYF
CDR3nt: TGTGCCACCAGTGACCCTGGGTCTGAGCCAGGTACGCAGTATTTT

abundance: -
d_gene: -
v_gene: TRBV3-1
j_gene: TRBJ2-3
CDR3aa: CASSPIPPRLRTDTQYF
CDR3nt: TGTGCCAGCAGCCCAATCCCCCCCCGGCTCCGGACAGATACGCAGTATTTT

abundance: -
d_gene: -
v_gene: TRBV4-1
j_gene: TRBJ1-1
CDR3aa: CASSQDSGYQRMNTEAFF
CDR3nt: TGCGCCAGCAGCCAAGATTCGGGATACCAGAGGATGAACACTGAAGCTTTCTTT

abundance: few
d_gene: -
v_gene: TRBV9
j_gene: TRBJ2-5
CDR3aa: CASSVGQIETQYF
CDR3nt: TGTGCCAGCAGCGTAGGTCAAATCGAGACCCAGTACTTC

abundance: -
d_gene: -
v_gene: TRBV7-2
j_gene: TRBJ2-7
CDR3aa: CASSLSRVEQYF
CDR3nt: TGTGCCAGCAGCTTATCGCGGGTTGAGCAGTACTTC

abundance: few
d_gene: TRBD2
v_gene: TRBV7-3
j_gene: TRBJ2-7
CDR3aa: CASSLLGGFSYEQYF
CDR3nt: TGTGCCAGCAGCTTACTCGGGGGGTTCTCCTACGAGCAGTACTTC

abundance: many
d_gene: -
v_gene: TRBV11-1
j_gene: TRBJ2-1
CDR3aa: CASSFGGPNEQFF
CDR3nt: TGTGCCAGCAGCTTCGGGGGTCCTAATGAGCAGTTCTTC

abundance: few
d_gene: -
v_gene: TRBV27
j_gene: TRBJ2-5
CDR3aa: CASRYVGKETQYF
CDR3nt: TGTGCCAGCCGGTATGTGGGTAAAGAGACCCAGTACTTC

abundance: few
d_gene: -
v_gene: TRBV4-1
j_gene: TRBJ1-4
CDR3aa: CASSPTRGQDFNEKLFF
CDR3nt: TGCGCCAGCAGCCCTACTAGAGGGCAAGACTTTAATGAAAAACTGTTTTTT

abundance: -
d_gene: TRBD2
v_gene: TRBV7-3
j_gene: TRBJ2-1
CDR3aa: CASSFGTSGGIEQFF
CDR3nt: TGTGCCAGCAGCTTCGGGACTAGCGGGGGTATTGAGCAGTTCTTC

abundance: few
d_gene: TRBD1
v_gene: TRBV13
j_gene: TRBJ1-2
CDR3aa: CASSRTQGTGGTYGYTF
CDR3nt: TGTGCCAGCAGCCGAACGCAAGGGACAGGGGGCACCTATGGCTACACCTTC

abundance: few
d_gene: TRBD2
v_gene: TRBV13
j_gene: TRBJ2-1
CDR3aa: CASSFDQAGGPYNEQFF
CDR3nt: TGTGCCAGCAGCTTTGACCAAGCGGGAGGGCCCTACAATGAGCAGTTCTTC

abundance: few
d_gene: -
v_gene: TRBV18
j_gene: TRBJ1-4
CDR3aa: CASSPNSNEKLFF
CDR3nt: TGTGCCAGCTCACCGAATTCGAATGAAAAACTGTTTTTT

abundance: -
d_gene: -
v_gene: TRBV5-1
j_gene: TRBJ2-1
CDR3aa: CASSPLRQGHNEQFF
CDR3nt: TGCGCCAGCAGCCCTTTGCGGCAAGGTCACAATGAGCAGTTCTTC

abundance: -
d_gene: TRBD2
v_gene: TRBV5-1
j_gene: TRBJ2-1
CDR3aa: CASSFPDPGLDLRGGEQFF
CDR3nt: TGCGCCAGCAGCTTCCCGGATCCGGGACTAGACCTGAGAGGGGGTGAGCAGTTCTTC

abundance: -
d_gene: TRBD2
v_gene: TRBV7-3
j_gene: TRBJ2-1
CDR3aa: CASSSTPGLGFNEQFF
CDR3nt: TGTGCCAGCAGCTCAACTCCGGGACTAGGATTCAATGAGCAGTTCTTC

abundance: few
d_gene: TRBD2
v_gene: TRBV28
j_gene: TRBJ2-5
CDR3aa: CASSRPSGRAKETQYF
CDR3nt: TGTGCCAGCAGCCGCCCTAGCGGGAGGGCCAAAGAGACCCAGTACTTC

abundance: few
d_gene: TRBD2
v_gene: TRBV24-1
j_gene: TRBJ2-1
CDR3aa: CATSDPSSGRGGNEQFF
CDR3nt: TGTGCCACCAGTGACCCCTCAAGCGGGAGGGGGGGAAATGAGCAGTTCTTC

abundance: many
d_gene: -
v_gene: TRBV12-3/TRBV12-4
j_gene: TRBJ1-3
CDR3aa: CASSLGDTIYF
CDR3nt: TGTGCCAGCAGTTTAGGAGACACCATATATTTT

abundance: -
d_gene: TRBD2
v_gene: TRBV5-1
j_gene: TRBJ2-3
CDR3aa: CASSSSGRGVDTQYF
CDR3nt: TGCGCCAGCAGCTCTAGCGGGAGAGGGGTAGATACGCAGTATTTT

abundance: many
d_gene: -
v_gene: TRBV7-9
j_gene: TRBJ2-6
CDR3aa: CASSLSEVGANVLTF
CDR3nt: TGTGCCAGCAGCCTATCAGAGGTTGGGGCCAACGTCCTGACTTTC

abundance: many
d_gene: TRBD2
v_gene: TRBV7-9
j_gene: TRBJ2-5
CDR3aa: CASSLGAGTTQETQYF
CDR3nt: TGTGCCAGCAGCTTAGGGGCCGGGACTACTCAAGAGACCCAGTACTTC

abundance: few
d_gene: -
v_gene: TRBV5-1
j_gene: TRBJ1-1
CDR3aa: CASSSFLGGVTEAFF
CDR3nt: TGCGCCAGCAGCTCCTTTCTGGGGGGGGTTACTGAAGCTTTCTTT

abundance: many
d_gene: -
v_gene: TRBV7-8
j_gene: TRBJ2-4
CDR3aa: CASSLGGVGKNIQYF
CDR3nt: TGTGCCAGCAGCTTAGGAGGTGTAGGCAAAAACATTCAGTACTTC

abundance: -
d_gene: -
v_gene: TRBV5-5
j_gene: TRBJ2-6
CDR3aa: CASSLKGGVSGANVLTF
CDR3nt: TGTGCCAGCAGCTTGAAGGGGGGGGTCAGTGGGGCCAACGTCCTGACTTTC

abundance: -
d_gene: -
v_gene: TRBV29-1
j_gene: TRBJ1-1
CDR3aa: CSVVRMMNTEAFF
CDR3nt: TGCAGCGTTGTGAGGATGATGAACACTGAAGCTTTCTTT

abundance: -
d_gene: TRBD2
v_gene: TRBV2
j_gene: TRBJ2-2
CDR3aa: CASTSGTSGLNTGELFF
CDR3nt: TGTGCCAGCACATCGGGGACTAGCGGGCTGAACACCGGGGAGCTGTTTTTT

abundance: few
d_gene: -
v_gene: TRBV12-3/TRBV12-4
j_gene: TRBJ2-7
CDR3aa: CASSLTGWPPGEQYF
CDR3nt: TGTGCCAGCAGTTTGACGGGGTGGCCGCCCGGGGAGCAGTACTTC

abundance: few
d_gene: -
v_gene: TRBV5-1
j_gene: TRBJ2-7
CDR3aa: CASSLWILGEQYF
CDR3nt: TGCGCCAGCAGCTTGTGGATTCTGGGCGAGCAGTACTTC

abundance: few
d_gene: TRBD2
v_gene: TRBV15
j_gene: TRBJ2-3
CDR3aa: CATSVRGLAISTDTQYF
CDR3nt: TGTGCCACCAGCGTTAGGGGACTAGCGATTAGCACAGATACGCAGTATTTT

abundance: few
d_gene: TRBD2
v_gene: TRBV28
j_gene: TRBJ2-5
CDR3aa: CASSFGAGAQETQYF
CDR3nt: TGTGCCAGCAGTTTCGGAGCGGGAGCCCAGGAGACCCAGTACTTC

abundance: few
d_gene: TRBD2
v_gene: TRBV7-9
j_gene: TRBJ2-5
CDR3aa: CASSLVLAVQETQYF
CDR3nt: TGTGCCAGCAGCTTAGTCCTAGCGGTACAAGAGACCCAGTACTTC

abundance: -
d_gene: TRBD2
v_gene: TRBV9
j_gene: TRBJ2-7
CDR3aa: CASSDPGLAGYEQYF
CDR3nt: TGTGCCAGCAGCGACCCGGGACTAGCGGGCTACGAGCAGTACTTC

abundance: -
d_gene: TRBD1
v_gene: TRBV13
j_gene: TRBJ2-7
CDR3aa: CASSLDRVDGEQYF
CDR3nt: TGTGCCAGCAGCTTGGACAGGGTGGACGGCGAGCAGTACTTC

abundance: few
d_gene: -
v_gene: TRBV5-1
j_gene: TRBJ1-4
CDR3aa: CASSLGRGRATNEKLFF
CDR3nt: TGCGCCAGCAGCTTGGGCCGGGGAAGGGCAACTAATGAAAAACTGTTTTTT

abundance: -
d_gene: -
v_gene: TRBV20-1
j_gene: TRBJ2-7
CDR3aa: CSARTVVEVGEQYF
CDR3nt: TGCAGTGCTAGAACCGTGGTAGAAGTGGGCGAGCAGTACTTC

abundance: many
d_gene: TRBD1
v_gene: TRBV7-6
j_gene: TRBJ2-5
CDR3aa: CASSLVGQGANQRETQYF
CDR3nt: TGTGCCAGCAGCCTTGTGGGACAGGGGGCTAATCAGCGAGAGACCCAGTACTTC

abundance: few
d_gene: -
v_gene: TRBV7-9
j_gene: TRBJ1-2
CDR3aa: CASSLEINYGYTF
CDR3nt: TGTGCCAGCAGCTTAGAGATTAACTATGGCTACACCTTC

abundance: few
d_gene: -
v_gene: TRBV29-1
j_gene: TRBJ1-2
CDR3aa: CSVEDPRVNYGYTF
CDR3nt: TGCAGCGTTGAAGATCCTAGGGTTAACTATGGCTACACCTTC

abundance: -
d_gene: -
v_gene: TRBV6-5
j_gene: TRBJ2-5
CDR3aa: CASSSGSRETQYF
CDR3nt: TGTGCCAGCAGTTCCGGGAGTCGAGAGACCCAGTACTTC

abundance: many
d_gene: -
v_gene: TRBV7-3
j_gene: TRBJ2-3
CDR3aa: CASSLSGTSTDTQYF
CDR3nt: TGTGCCAGCAGCTTGAGCGGGACAAGCACAGATACGCAGTATTTT

abundance: -
d_gene: -
v_gene: TRBV9
j_gene: TRBJ2-3
CDR3aa: CASGGAGLTDTQYF
CDR3nt: TGTGCCAGCGGCGGGGCGGGACTCACAGATACGCAGTATTTT